A selection of T cell receptor beta chains follows, all from one sample in a study of T cell responses to AZD1222 COVID-19 vaccine. Using immunoSEQ multiplex PCR, the repertoire was profiled, and TCRdb retains in-frame clones only, with some absent. The table has 150,000 to 200,000 clones, 92% seen once. This material consisted of peripheral blood, taken 28 days after the second AZD1222 dose. The receptors stem from an adult who received the AZD1222 COVID-19 vaccine. Each CDR3 is given with its conserved first and last residue. A D gene is named only where the DNA matches it firmly. Not all rows give a size; the values are once, few, many and, for expanded clones, a class.

j_gene	d_gene	v_gene	abundance	CDR3aa	CDR3nt
TRBJ1-2	-	TRBV5-4	-	CASSRGAPFGGYTF	TGTGCCAGCAGCCGCGGGGCCCCCTTCGGGGGCTACACCTTC
TRBJ2-7	TRBD1	TRBV5-8	-	CASSRLGQGFYEQYF	TGTGCCAGCAGCCGCTTAGGACAGGGGTTCTACGAGCAGTACTTC
TRBJ2-7	-	TRBV21-1	-	CASSKAGEPSRLYEQYF	TGTGCCAGCAGCAAAGCGGGAGAGCCGTCACGTCTCTACGAGCAGTACTTC
TRBJ1-6	-	TRBV19	once	CASSKAGATYNSPLHF	TGTGCCAGTAGTAAGGCGGGGGCCACCTATAATTCACCCCTCCACTTT
TRBJ2-7	TRBD2	TRBV27	once	CASSWGGGAYTYEQYF	TGTGCCAGCAGTTGGGGCGGGGGGGCCTATACCTACGAGCAGTACTTC
TRBJ1-6	-	TRBV19	-	CASSMIGGPWDSPLHF	TGTGCCAGTAGTATGATCGGGGGGCCATGGGATTCACCCCTCCACTTT
TRBJ2-7	TRBD1	TRBV16	-	CASSVDRNSYEQYF	TGTGCCAGCAGCGTGGACAGGAATTCCTACGAGCAGTACTTC
TRBJ1-2	TRBD1	TRBV7-2	-	CASSLDLAGGYGYTF	TGTGCCAGCAGCTTAGACCTCGCAGGGGGCTATGGCTACACCTTC
TRBJ1-2	TRBD1	TRBV27	-	CASSFMGGRPSGQGVNYGYTF	TGTGCCAGCAGTTTTATGGGTGGCCGACCCTCGGGACAGGGGGTAAACTATGGCTACACCTTC
TRBJ1-2	TRBD1	TRBV29-1	-	CSVRTGSDYGYTF	TGCAGCGTCCGGACAGGCTCAGACTATGGCTACACCTTC
TRBJ2-1	-	TRBV13	-	CASSLGLRSSYNEQFF	TGTGCCAGCAGCTTAGGCCTCCGGAGCTCCTACAATGAGCAGTTCTTC
TRBJ1-5	-	TRBV2	-	CASSGRGNNQPQHF	TGTGCCAGCAGTGGACGGGGAAACAATCAGCCCCAGCATTTT
TRBJ1-4	TRBD1	TRBV5-1	-	CASSLGQGGEKLFF	TGCGCCAGCAGCTTAGGACAGGGTGGTGAAAAACTGTTTTTT
TRBJ2-3	-	TRBV5-5	-	CASSPSGVPDTQYF	TGTGCCAGCAGCCCCTCCGGGGTCCCAGATACGCAGTATTTT
TRBJ1-5	-	TRBV12-3/TRBV12-4	-	CASSLRGNQPQHF	TGTGCCAGCAGTCTCCGAGGCAATCAGCCCCAGCATTTT